This passage covers 21 T cell receptor beta chains from one sample sequenced in a study of cytomegalovirus exposure and HLA in healthy donors. The study ran its PCR with 60 Vbeta and 13 Jbeta primers. Repertoires were generated with immunoSEQ multiplex PCR, while TCRdb's copy carries only in-frame clones and drops some. The data show over 95,000 clones, approximately 74% seen once. Sequenced: PBMCs. The source is a woman aged 35 to 49 in good health and CMV-seropositive.

The rearrangement links TRBV19 to TRBJ1-1; D remains ambiguous. V was cut by 3 bases and J by 6 bases, with 14 bases left in between. Looked up from germline, CDR1 is LNHDA and CDR2 is SQIVND (reference sequence). The CDR3 consists of 14 residues. The CDR3 nucleotides are TGTGCCAGTAGTATGGCGGGCATCTGGGCTGAAGCTTTCTTT. It specifies CASSMAGIWAEAFF. Using reference TRBV19 and TRBJ1-1 for the parts outside the CDR3, the full variable domain is DGGITQSPKYLFRKEGQNVTLSCEQNLNHDAMYWYRQDPGQGLRLIYYSQIVNDFQKGDIAEGYSVSREKKESFPLTVTSAQKNPTAFYLCASSMAGIWAEAFFGQGTRLTVV.

The chain links TRBV27 to TRBJ1-1, with D unresolved. This CDR3 spans 13 amino acids. Germline V lookup: CDR1 MNHEY, CDR2 SMNVEV (reference sequence). Trimming shortened V by 4 bases and J by 8 bases, and 14 bases separated the two germline ends. CDR3 nucleotide sequence: TGTGCCAGCAGTTCGAGGAACGGGAGAGAAGCTTTCTTT. Protein: CASSSRNGREAFF.

V is TRBV5-5 and J is TRBJ1-5; tentative D call: TRBD1 (6 bases). Trimming took 4 bases from V and 4 from J, leaving 15 bases between them. From germline, CDR1 is SGHKS and CDR2 YYEKEE (reference sequence). CDR3 length equals 15 residues. CDR3 loop: CASSLQTGSNQPQHF. CDR3 bases: TGTGCCAGCAGCCTACAGACAGGATCAAATCAGCCCCAGCATTTT.

This clone was picked up a small number of times. The chain recombines TRBV30 with TRBJ2-7; D is uncertain. The CDR3 extends over 12 amino acids. Trimming stripped 0 bases from V and 3 bases from J, with 6 bases between. The germline V gene encodes CDR1 GTSNPN and CDR2 SVGIG (reference sequence). The CDR3 DNA reads TGTGCCTGGAGTGTTTACAGCTACGAGCAGTACTTC. The encoded protein is CAWSVYSYEQYF.

The chain is built from TRBV7-2 and TRBJ2-1; D not certain. V lost 5 bases, J lost 9 bases, and 20 bases lay in between. CDR3 length equals 15 residues. Germline V CDR1 and CDR2: SGHTA, FQGNSA. This chain's CDR3 is CASSLFMTGRIEQFF. CDR3 DNA sequence: TGTGCCAGCAGCCTATTCATGACTGGTAGGATTGAGCAGTTCTTC.

V is TRBV5-1 and J is TRBJ2-3; 10 bases align to TRBD2. After removal of 6 bases from V and 5 bases from J, the junction contained 18 bases not matched to a gene. The CDR3 is 18 amino acids. Germline V CDR1 and CDR2: SGHRS, YFSETQ. The DNA of the CDR3 is TGCGCCAGCAAGGTCCGAATTGGGCTAGCGGGAGAAGGAGATACGCAGTATTTT. The encoded protein is CASKVRIGLAGEGDTQYF.

The chain carries TRBV19 and TRBJ2-4; D might be TRBD2 (5 bases). Trimming left V 5 bases short and J 2 bases short, with 7 bases between. The CDR3 covers 13 residues. Per the germline V gene, CDR1 is LNHDA and CDR2 is SQIVND (reference sequence). CDR3 sequence: CASSEGTKNIQYF. The DNA for the CDR3 is TGTGCCAGTAGTGAGGGAACCAAAAACATTCAGTACTTC.

This clone was observed a few times. CDR3 residues: CASSQDTGTGNTIYF. In DNA, the CDR3 is TGCGCCAGCAGCCAAGATACAGGGACTGGAAACACCATATATTTT. This chain uses TRBV4-3 with TRBJ1-3, with D possibly matching TRBD1 (6 bases). The CDR3 runs to 15 residues. Germline CDR1 LGHNA, CDR2 YSLEER. V lost 0 bases to trimming and J lost 2 bases, with 8 bases between them.

The chain is built from TRBV18 and TRBJ2-1; 8 bases match TRBD2. The CDR3 length is 15 residues. J was trimmed by 6 bases and V by 1 base; bases with no gene match: 5. The germline V gene encodes CDR1 KGHSH and CDR2 LQKENI. This CDR3 reads CASSPRSGSVNEQFF. DNA of the CDR3: TGTGCCAGCTCACCACGGAGCGGGAGCGTCAATGAGCAGTTCTTC.

The chain is built from TRBV19 and TRBJ1-5, with D possibly TRBD1 on 6 matching bases. V lost 3 bases, J lost 7 bases, and 22 bases lay in between. Germline lookup yields CDR1 LNHDA and CDR2 SQIVND (reference sequence). The CDR3 has 17 amino acids. The CDR3 is CASSMWGQGSFVQPQHF. In nucleotides, the CDR3 is TGTGCCAGTAGTATGTGGGGCCAGGGGTCTTTCGTACAGCCCCAGCATTTT.

The rearrangement joins TRBV5-4 to TRBJ2-7, with 7 bases identical to TRBD1. The CDR3 is 14 residues long. Germline CDR1 reads SGHNT; CDR2 reads YYREEE (reference sequence). V shed 4 bases and J 6 bases; nucleotides not matched to a gene: 10. CDR3 DNA sequence: TGTGCCAGCAGCGGTTCAAGGACAGGAGGCGAGCAGTACTTC. Protein product: CASSGSRTGGEQYF.

The chain is built from TRBV11-2 and TRBJ1-2; 7 positions agree with TRBD1. Germline CDR1 is SGHAT and CDR2 is FQNNGV. There are 14 residues in the CDR3. The V gene end was trimmed by 4 bases and the J gene end by 6 bases; junction bases not matched to a gene: 8. The CDR3 loop is CASSSRTGADGYTF. Written as DNA, the CDR3 is TGTGCCAGCAGCTCCCGGACAGGAGCCGATGGCTACACCTTC.

V is TRBV5-1 and J is TRBJ2-2; tentative D call: TRBD2 (5 bases). CDR3 length: 14 residues. Germline assignment: CDR1 SGHRS and CDR2 YFSETQ. V was trimmed by 4 bases and J by 4 bases, leaving 11 bases between them. CDR3: CASSHDRGTGELFF. CDR3 nucleotides: TGCGCCAGCAGCCACGATCGGGGCACCGGGGAGCTGTTTTTT.

This chain joins TRBV19 and TRBJ2-2, with D tentatively TRBD2 (5 bases). Trimming removed 7 bases from V and 5 bases from J, with 17 bases in between. This CDR3 has 15 residues. The germline V gene has CDR1 LNHDA and CDR2 SQIVND (reference sequence). DNA of the CDR3: TGTGCCAGTACGAAGCGCCAGACGGGGACCGGGGAGCTGTTTTTT. Its protein is CASTKRQTGTGELFF.

The chain uses TRBV2 and TRBJ1-1; 7 bases are shared with TRBD1. J was trimmed by 1 base and V by 2 bases; bases with no gene match: 4. The length of the CDR3 is 15 residues. Germline CDR1 reads SNHLY; CDR2 reads FYNNEI. CDR3 sequence: CASSERRGRNTEAFF. The CDR3 bases are TGTGCCAGCAGTGAAAGGAGGGGGCGGAACACTGAAGCTTTCTTT.

This clone has just one count. One end of the junction fails to match germline, which may point to a read error. The V and J genes are TRBV18 and TRBJ1-4; 7 positions match TRBD1. CDR3 size: 13 residues. From germline, CDR1 is KGHSH and CDR2 LQKENI. CDR3 DNA: TGTGCCAGCTCCCCACAGGGGCGGGAAAAACTGTTTTTT. It encodes CASSPQGREKLFF.

The chain is built from TRBV12-5 and TRBJ1-5; tentatively, D is TRBD1 (6 bases). Trimming removed 3 bases from V and 0 bases from J, with 21 bases in between. CDR3 size: 19 residues. Germline V gene sequence: CDR1 LGHNT, CDR2 FRNRAP. The CDR3 DNA sequence: TGTGCTAGTGGTTTACGCCCGAACCCCAACAGGGATAGCAATCAGCCCCAGCATTTT. Its protein product is CASGLRPNPNRDSNQPQHF.

J is TRBJ2-1 and V is TRBV7-6, with 9 bases aligning to TRBD2. The CDR3 totals 12 residues. CDR1 is SGHVS and CDR2 is FNYEAQ in the germline V gene. V lost 5 bases and J lost 11; bases outside the gene matches: 4. The CDR3 spells CASSHGTSQQFF. The CDR3, as DNA: TGTGCCAGCAGCCACGGGACTAGCCAGCAGTTCTTC.

This clone was picked up one time. The J gene is TRBJ1-3, the V gene TRBV18; TRBD1 matches at 9 bases. The trim removed 3 bases at V and 2 bases at J, leaving 2 bases unmatched. In germline, CDR1 is KGHSH, CDR2 LQKENI. This CDR3 spans 15 amino acids. The CDR3 sequence is CASSPDRGTGNTIYF. In DNA, the CDR3 is TGTGCCAGCTCACCTGACAGGGGGACTGGAAACACCATATATTTT. Based on the CDR3 plus reference TRBV18 and TRBJ1-3, the full variable domain is NAGVMQNPRHLVRRRGQEARLRCSPMKGHSHVYWYRQLPEEGLKFMVYLQKENIIDESGMPKERFSAEFPKEGPSILRIQQVVRGDSAAYFCASSPDRGTGNTIYFGEGSWLTVV.

The CDR3, as DNA: TGTGCCAGCAGCGAACCTAGCGGGGGCTACACCGGGGAGCTGTTTTTT. It is translated as CASSEPSGGYTGELFF. V is TRBV9 and J is TRBJ2-2, with 10 bases lining up with TRBD2. The germline V gene has CDR1 SGDLS and CDR2 YYNGEE. This CDR3 region has 16 residues. J lost 3 bases, V lost 3 bases, and 5 bases had no gene match.

V usage is TRBV19 and J usage is TRBJ2-1, with a weak D call TRBD1 (6 bases). The V gene's germline CDR1 is LNHDA and CDR2 SQIVND (reference sequence). V lost 6 bases and J lost 4, with 19 bases in between. This CDR3 spans 16 amino acids. The CDR3 DNA sequence: TGTGCCAGTAGAAAGATGGGACAAGGGGATTACAATGAGCAGTTCTTC. It translates to CASRKMGQGDYNEQFF. Combining the CDR3 with reference TRBV19 and TRBJ2-1 gives the whole variable domain DGGITQSPKYLFRKEGQNVTLSCEQNLNHDAMYWYRQDPGQGLRLIYYSQIVNDFQKGDIAEGYSVSREKKESFPLTVTSAQKNPTAFYLCASRKMGQGDYNEQFFGPGTRLTVL.